Listed below are T cell receptor beta chains from one sample, sequenced in a study of T cells after yellow fever vaccination. TCRdb re-called the 5' RACE reads through MiXCR, storing one row per CDR3 protein. The data contain about 340,000 distinct CDR3 sequences, 8.5% to 9% of them singletons. The specimen comprised PBMCs, sampled on the day of the first yellow fever vaccination. The receptors originated from a young man who received the YFV17D yellow fever vaccine. Each CDR3 is given with its conserved first and last residue. Each record gives: clone size, D gene, J gene, V gene, CDR3 length, CDR3 DNA, CDR3 protein. The D gene is left open where the match is weak. Where a row states a size, it is once, few, many or the class of an expanded clone; other rows omit it.

abundance: -; d_gene: -; j_gene: TRBJ1-5; v_gene: TRBV12-3/TRBV12-4; len: 13; CDR3nt: TGTGCCAGCAGTTTTTCCAGTTATCAGCCCCAGCATTTT; CDR3aa: CASSFSSYQPQHF
abundance: few; d_gene: TRBD1; j_gene: TRBJ1-6; v_gene: TRBV27; len: 16; CDR3nt: TGTGCCAGCAGTCCCCGCTCGACAGGGCGGAATTCACCCCTCCACTTT; CDR3aa: CASSPRSTGRNSPLHF
abundance: few; d_gene: TRBD2; j_gene: TRBJ2-7; v_gene: TRBV3-1; len: 15; CDR3nt: TGTGCCAGCAGCCAAACCGGGACTAGACTCGACGAGCAGTACTTC; CDR3aa: CASSQTGTRLDEQYF
abundance: -; d_gene: TRBD2; j_gene: TRBJ2-1; v_gene: TRBV6-5; len: 16; CDR3nt: TGTGCCAGCAGTTTTTTGGGAGCGGGGGGGCCTGCTGAGCAGTTCTTC; CDR3aa: CASSFLGAGGPAEQFF
abundance: few; d_gene: -; j_gene: TRBJ2-5; v_gene: TRBV6-5; len: 14; CDR3nt: TGTGCCAGCAGTTACCCAGGCGGCGGGGAGACCCAGTACTTC; CDR3aa: CASSYPGGGETQYF
abundance: -; d_gene: -; j_gene: TRBJ2-7; v_gene: TRBV7-2; len: 14; CDR3nt: TGTGCCAGCAGCTTAGTGGGGACGCCTATCGAGCAGTACTTC; CDR3aa: CASSLVGTPIEQYF
abundance: -; d_gene: -; j_gene: TRBJ1-5; v_gene: TRBV27; len: 15; CDR3nt: TGTGCCAGCAGTTTATATGAGGATCCGGATCAGCCCCAGCATTTT; CDR3aa: CASSLYEDPDQPQHF
abundance: few; d_gene: TRBD1; j_gene: TRBJ2-1; v_gene: TRBV12-5; len: 15; CDR3nt: TGTGCTAGTGGTTTGGACAGGGGCGCGTCGGATGTTCAGTTCTTC; CDR3aa: CASGLDRGASDVQFF
abundance: -; d_gene: -; j_gene: TRBJ1-6; v_gene: TRBV27; len: 12; CDR3nt: TGTGCCAGCAGCTCTAATAATTCACCCCTCCACTTT; CDR3aa: CASSSNNSPLHF
abundance: -; d_gene: -; j_gene: TRBJ1-2; v_gene: TRBV12-3/TRBV12-4; len: 13; CDR3nt: TGTGCCAGCAGCCGCCAGGGGTACGATGGCTACACCTTC; CDR3aa: CASSRQGYDGYTF
abundance: -; d_gene: -; j_gene: TRBJ1-3; v_gene: TRBV20-1; len: 16; CDR3nt: TGCAGTGCTAGCAGCTCGCCGGGGGCCACTGGAAACACCATATATTTT; CDR3aa: CSASSSPGATGNTIYF
abundance: -; d_gene: -; j_gene: TRBJ2-2; v_gene: TRBV4-2; len: 14; CDR3nt: TGTGCCAGCAGCCAGTACAGGGACACCGGGGAGCTGTTTTTT; CDR3aa: CASSQYRDTGELFF
abundance: few; d_gene: TRBD1; j_gene: TRBJ1-2; v_gene: TRBV5-1; len: 14; CDR3nt: TGCGCCAGCAGTCCCGACAGGGAAACCTATGGCTACACCTTC; CDR3aa: CASSPDRETYGYTF
abundance: many; d_gene: TRBD2; j_gene: TRBJ2-3; v_gene: TRBV6-5; len: 15; CDR3nt: TGTGCCAGCAGTTCAGGCGGGGGGGCCACAGATACGCAGTATTTT; CDR3aa: CASSSGGGATDTQYF
abundance: -; d_gene: -; j_gene: TRBJ1-5; v_gene: TRBV20-1; len: 16; CDR3nt: TGCAGTGCTAGAGGGGGATTTCTCCCGGTAGAGCAGCCCCAGCATTTT; CDR3aa: CSARGGFLPVEQPQHF
abundance: few; d_gene: -; j_gene: TRBJ1-3; v_gene: TRBV5-4; len: 14; CDR3nt: TGTGCCAGCAGCCCGTCAATTTCTGGAAACACCATATATTTT; CDR3aa: CASSPSISGNTIYF
abundance: many; d_gene: -; j_gene: TRBJ2-6; v_gene: TRBV3-1; len: 14; CDR3nt: TGTGCCAGCAGCCTCCTCTCTGGGGCCAACGTCCTGACTTTC; CDR3aa: CASSLLSGANVLTF
abundance: many; d_gene: -; j_gene: TRBJ2-6; v_gene: TRBV3-1; len: 16; CDR3nt: TGTGCCAGCAGCTATTCAGGTTCCTCTGGGGCCAACGTCCTGACTTTC; CDR3aa: CASSYSGSSGANVLTF
abundance: few; d_gene: TRBD2; j_gene: TRBJ2-3; v_gene: TRBV13; len: 14; CDR3nt: TGTGCCAGCAGCTCTACTAGCGTAGTAGATACGCAGTATTTT; CDR3aa: CASSSTSVVDTQYF
abundance: many; d_gene: TRBD2; j_gene: TRBJ2-3; v_gene: TRBV27; len: 16; CDR3nt: TGTGCCAGCAGTTCCCCGGCGGGGGTTAGCACAGATACGCAGTATTTT; CDR3aa: CASSSPAGVSTDTQYF
abundance: few; d_gene: -; j_gene: TRBJ1-1; v_gene: TRBV4-2; len: 12; CDR3nt: TGTGCCAGCAGCCAAACCCAAGGAAGAGCTTTCTTT; CDR3aa: CASSQTQGRAFF
abundance: -; d_gene: -; j_gene: TRBJ1-2; v_gene: TRBV12-3/TRBV12-4; len: 16; CDR3nt: TGTGCCAGCAGCCTAAAAGAAGGGATAGCTAACTATGGCTACACCTTC; CDR3aa: CASSLKEGIANYGYTF
abundance: few; d_gene: TRBD1; j_gene: TRBJ2-7; v_gene: TRBV19; len: 15; CDR3nt: TGTGCCAGTAGTATGGGCAGACAGGGTCGCTACGAGCAGTACTTC; CDR3aa: CASSMGRQGRYEQYF
abundance: -; d_gene: -; j_gene: TRBJ2-3; v_gene: TRBV20-1; len: 14; CDR3nt: TGCAGTGCTAGTCCAGAAACCGGGACAGATACGCAGTATTTT; CDR3aa: CSASPETGTDTQYF
abundance: few; d_gene: TRBD2; j_gene: TRBJ2-5; v_gene: TRBV5-1; len: 15; CDR3nt: TGCGCCAGCAGCTGGAATAGCGGGGGGCAAGAGACCCAGTACTTC; CDR3aa: CASSWNSGGQETQYF
abundance: many; d_gene: -; j_gene: TRBJ2-3; v_gene: TRBV5-1; len: 18; CDR3nt: TGCGCCAGCAGCTTGGTTCAGGGTGTCGGTTGGGGCACAGATACGCAGTATTTT; CDR3aa: CASSLVQGVGWGTDTQYF
abundance: few; d_gene: TRBD1; j_gene: TRBJ1-5; v_gene: TRBV7-3; len: 15; CDR3nt: TGTGCCAGCTCTAGGACAGGGGGCGCACATCAGCCCCAGCATTTT; CDR3aa: CASSRTGGAHQPQHF
abundance: many; d_gene: -; j_gene: TRBJ1-6; v_gene: TRBV20-1; len: 13; CDR3nt: TGCAGTGCTCGGGACTCCTATAATTCACCCCTCCACTTT; CDR3aa: CSARDSYNSPLHF
abundance: -; d_gene: -; j_gene: TRBJ1-2; v_gene: TRBV20-1; len: 10; CDR3nt: TGCAGTGCTCTAAACTATGGCTACACCTTC; CDR3aa: CSALNYGYTF
abundance: many; d_gene: -; j_gene: TRBJ2-5; v_gene: TRBV11-2; len: 14; CDR3nt: TGTGCCAGCAGCAGCAGGCTAGAAGTTGAGACCCAGTACTTC; CDR3aa: CASSSRLEVETQYF
abundance: few; d_gene: TRBD1; j_gene: TRBJ2-3; v_gene: TRBV5-1; len: 14; CDR3nt: TGCGCCACCTCCCCTCAGGGGGCATTGGATACGCAGTATTTT; CDR3aa: CATSPQGALDTQYF
abundance: few; d_gene: TRBD1; j_gene: TRBJ1-5; v_gene: TRBV7-8; len: 15; CDR3nt: TGTGCCAGCAGCTCCGGACAGGGGGCAGGTCAGCCCCAGCATTTT; CDR3aa: CASSSGQGAGQPQHF
abundance: -; d_gene: -; j_gene: TRBJ1-6; v_gene: TRBV6-5; len: 14; CDR3nt: TGTGCCAGCAGTTACCGGACAGAGAATTCACCCCTCCACTTT; CDR3aa: CASSYRTENSPLHF
abundance: few; d_gene: -; j_gene: TRBJ1-2; v_gene: TRBV20-1; len: 13; CDR3nt: TGCAGTGCTACCGAAGGGGGGAATCGAGGCTACACCTTC; CDR3aa: CSATEGGNRGYTF
abundance: few; d_gene: TRBD1; j_gene: TRBJ1-5; v_gene: TRBV2; len: 14; CDR3nt: TGTGCCAGCAGTTGGGACAGTAAAGATCAGCCCCAGCATTTT; CDR3aa: CASSWDSKDQPQHF
abundance: few; d_gene: -; j_gene: TRBJ1-1; v_gene: TRBV7-2; len: 14; CDR3nt: TGTGCCAGCAGCCCGTTTGCAGTTAACACTGAAGCTTTCTTT; CDR3aa: CASSPFAVNTEAFF
abundance: few; d_gene: -; j_gene: TRBJ1-3; v_gene: TRBV29-1; len: 12; CDR3nt: TGCAGCGGAGGGGGCTCTGGAAACACCATATATTTT; CDR3aa: CSGGGSGNTIYF
abundance: many; d_gene: TRBD1; j_gene: TRBJ1-2; v_gene: TRBV7-8; len: 15; CDR3nt: TGTGCCAGCAGCCGCGGACAGGGGAGGTACTATGGCTACACCTTC; CDR3aa: CASSRGQGRYYGYTF
abundance: -; d_gene: -; j_gene: TRBJ2-4; v_gene: TRBV24-1; len: 14; CDR3nt: TGTGCCACCAGTCCCGGGCCCATTACAAACATTCAGTACTTC; CDR3aa: CATSPGPITNIQYF
abundance: few; d_gene: -; j_gene: TRBJ2-1; v_gene: TRBV19; len: 13; CDR3nt: TGTGCCAGTCGGAAGGGCGTTTTGGATGAGCAGTTCTTC; CDR3aa: CASRKGVLDEQFF
abundance: many; d_gene: TRBD2; j_gene: TRBJ2-1; v_gene: TRBV12-3/TRBV12-4; len: 15; CDR3nt: TGTGCCAGCAGTTGGGGGACTAGCGGGGGTCTGGAGCAGTTCTTC; CDR3aa: CASSWGTSGGLEQFF
abundance: many; d_gene: -; j_gene: TRBJ1-1; v_gene: TRBV4-3; len: 14; CDR3nt: TGCGCCAGCAGCCAGGGGGGAAGGAACACTGAAGCTTTCTTT; CDR3aa: CASSQGGRNTEAFF
abundance: few; d_gene: TRBD2; j_gene: TRBJ2-1; v_gene: TRBV6-1; len: 13; CDR3nt: TGTGCCAGCAGGTTTGGGGGGGACAATGAGCAGTTCTTC; CDR3aa: CASRFGGDNEQFF
abundance: few; d_gene: TRBD1; j_gene: TRBJ2-2; v_gene: TRBV6-5; len: 17; CDR3nt: TGTGCCAGCAGTTACGACGAGGGACAGCTTAGCGCCGGGGAGCTGTTTTTT; CDR3aa: CASSYDEGQLSAGELFF
abundance: few; d_gene: -; j_gene: TRBJ2-1; v_gene: TRBV6-2/TRBV6-3; len: 14; CDR3nt: TGTGCCAGCAGCCGTCTCGTTCCCTACAATGAGCAGTTCTTC; CDR3aa: CASSRLVPYNEQFF
abundance: -; d_gene: -; j_gene: TRBJ2-7; v_gene: TRBV25-1; len: 13; CDR3nt: TGTGCCAGCAGTGAATCAGCAGCCCGCGAGCAGTACTTC; CDR3aa: CASSESAAREQYF
abundance: -; d_gene: -; j_gene: TRBJ2-1; v_gene: TRBV19; len: 15; CDR3nt: TGTGCCAGTAGTACCAGACAGGGAGGAGGGAGTGAGCAGTTCTTC; CDR3aa: CASSTRQGGGSEQFF
abundance: -; d_gene: TRBD1; j_gene: TRBJ2-3; v_gene: TRBV18; len: 15; CDR3nt: TGTGCCAGCTCACCAACGGGACAGGGGGGAGATACGCAGTATTTT; CDR3aa: CASSPTGQGGDTQYF
abundance: many; d_gene: -; j_gene: TRBJ2-1; v_gene: TRBV7-8; len: 14; CDR3nt: TGTGCCAGCAGCCCCGGGTGGGGGCCTAGTGAGCAGTTCTTC; CDR3aa: CASSPGWGPSEQFF
abundance: few; d_gene: -; j_gene: TRBJ2-5; v_gene: TRBV7-2; len: 13; CDR3nt: TGTGCCAGCAGCTGGCTAGCTCAAGAGACCCAGTACTTC; CDR3aa: CASSWLAQETQYF
abundance: few; d_gene: -; j_gene: TRBJ2-3; v_gene: TRBV5-1; len: 17; CDR3nt: TGCGCCAGCAGCTTGGAGGGAACTCCGGCCCGGACGGATACGCAGTATTTT; CDR3aa: CASSLEGTPARTDTQYF
abundance: many; d_gene: -; j_gene: TRBJ1-1; v_gene: TRBV11-2; len: 16; CDR3nt: TGTGCCAGCAGCTTAGAGTTTGGAAAAATGAACACTGAAGCTTTCTTT; CDR3aa: CASSLEFGKMNTEAFF
abundance: -; d_gene: -; j_gene: TRBJ1-1; v_gene: TRBV5-1; len: 13; CDR3nt: TGCGCCAGCAGCTTGGAGGCACACACTGAAGCTTTCTTT; CDR3aa: CASSLEAHTEAFF
abundance: many; d_gene: TRBD1; j_gene: TRBJ2-1; v_gene: TRBV5-1; len: 15; CDR3nt: TGCGCCAGCGGCCGGGACAGCAGGTACTACAATGAGCAGTTCTTC; CDR3aa: CASGRDSRYYNEQFF